This TCR beta chain was obtained from a study of Graves' ophthalmopathy and Graves' hyperthyroidism. As the template, RNA transcripts were used to amplify TCR beta CDR3 regions. An initial RT-PCR round employing HTBI primers preceded a second-round multiplex PCR. TCRdb analysed the multiplex PCR reads with MiXCR anew, one entry per CDR3 protein. The table includes 740,000 or so distinct CDR3 sequences, 35% to 50% detected once. To note about this clonotype: Its cognate antigen is unknown.

Study-wide points: Ophthalmopathy progression prediction by the model yielded a sensitivity of about 69% and a specificity of less than 75%. Most expanded clonotypes from thyroid (those above 0.001 frequency) were also found in blood.

V lost 5 bases, J lost 4 bases, and 17 bases lay in between. Germline-derived CDR1 and CDR2 are SGHTA and FQGNSA. The CDR3 has 15 amino acids. Diagnosis used clinical symptoms, serum thyroxine, TRAb, thyroid ultrasound and orbital computed tomography. The sequencing input was peripheral blood. This sequence joins TRBV7-2 and TRBJ1-1, with D maybe TRBD1 (5 bases). This receptor was obtained from an adult man with Graves' ophthalmopathy. The CDR3 loop is CASSPDSLGGTEAFF. CDR3 DNA sequence: TGTGCCAGCAGCCCTGACAGTTTAGGTGGCACTGAAGCTTTCTTT.